This T cell receptor beta chain was recovered during a study of blood T cell repertoires in COVID-19. Study summary: PBMCs, B-cell-depleted T cells, or T cells provided the cDNA or gDNA that made up the material.

The CDR3 length is 13 residues. Germline assignment: CDR1 SGHAT and CDR2 FQNNGV. V was cut by 3 bases and J by 5 bases, with 8 bases left in between. The table came from immunoSEQ multiplex PCR; TCRdb's copy has only in-frame clones and leaves some out. The sample has 170,000 or so clones; roughly nine tenths are singletons. The receptor comes from a man in his fifties or sixties with acute or convalescent COVID-19. Sequenced: peripheral blood. The V call is TRBV11-2, the J call TRBJ2-4; D is perhaps TRBD1 (5 bases). CDR3 DNA: TGTGCCAGCAGCTTGGGGCAGCAAAACATTCAGTACTTC. Translation gives CASSLGQQNIQYF. The whole variable domain, remainder taken from reference TRBV11-2 and TRBJ2-4, is EAGVAQSPRYKIIEKRQSVAFWCNPISGHATLYWYQQILGQGPKLLIQFQNNGVVDDSQLPKDRFSAERLKGVDSTLKIQPAKLEDSAVYLCASSLGQQNIQYFGAGTRLSVL.